Below, 22 T cell receptor beta chains from the same sample are listed, as sequenced in a study of shared clonotypes between healthy human individuals. Sequencing was performed with immunoSEQ multiplex PCR; in TCRdb, only in-frame clones are kept and a portion is missing. This sample yields about 1.5 million clones, of which approximately 98% are seen a single time; less than 0.55% belongs to the top ten. Specimen: naive CD4+ T cells sorted from blood. Regarding subset: CD45RA+ positively selected. Every receptor here comes from a man aged 25 to 40 in good health.

The chain carries TRBV7-6 and TRBJ2-7; the D gene is possibly TRBD2 (5 bases). Trimming stripped 2 bases from V and 3 bases from J, with 11 bases between. Germline-derived CDR1 and CDR2 are SGHVS and FNYEAQ. The CDR3 length is 14 residues. CDR3 coding DNA: TGTGCCAGCAGCTTAAGTATCGGGGACTACGAGCAGTACTTC. This gives the protein CASSLSIGDYEQYF. Full variable domain (outside the CDR3, taken from reference TRBV7-6 and TRBJ2-7): GAGVSQSPRYKVTKRGQDVALRCDPISGHVSLYWYRQALGQGPEFLTYFNYEAQQDKSGLPNDRFSAERPEGSISTLTIQRTEQRDSAMYRCASSLSIGDYEQYFGPGTRLTVT.

The chain has TRBV2 and TRBJ2-7; 8 bases agree with TRBD1. CDR1 is SNHLY, CDR2 FYNNEI, per germline. J lost 4 bases, V lost 6 bases, and 8 bases had no gene match. This CDR3 is 14 amino acids long. The CDR3 DNA sequence: TGTGCCAGCAGAAGGACAGGGACTCATTACGAGCAGTACTTC. Translated, it gives CASRRTGTHYEQYF.

V is TRBV6-5 and J is TRBJ2-2; D not resolved. V lost 10 bases and J 0 bases, leaving 15 bases between the germline ends. The CDR3 totals 15 residues. Per germline, CDR1 MNHEY and CDR2 SVGAGI. The CDR3 DNA follows: TGTGCCACCCGCCCGAGCGTATCGAACACCGGGGAGCTGTTTTTT. Translation: CATRPSVSNTGELFF.

The chain links TRBV5-1 to TRBJ2-1; TRBD2 matches at 14 bases. The CDR3 has 17 residues. V shed 4 bases, J shed 8 bases, and the junction held 11 bases outside the gene matches. CDR1 and CDR2 (germline): SGHRS, YFSETQ. The CDR3: CASSGDPGTSGSYEQFF. DNA of the CDR3: TGCGCCAGCAGCGGAGACCCTGGGACTAGCGGGAGTTATGAGCAGTTCTTC. The full variable domain, its missing parts supplied by reference TRBV5-1 and TRBJ2-1, is KAGVTQTPRYLIKTRGQQVTLSCSPISGHRSVSWYQQTPGQGLQFLFEYFSETQRNKGNFPGRFSGRQFSNSRSEMNVSTLELGDSALYLCASSGDPGTSGSYEQFFGPGTRLTVL.

This clone appeared once. Other DNA sequences in the same sample also yield this CDR3. V gene TRBV25-1 combines with J gene TRBJ1-5; D uncertain. The CDR3 spans 13 residues. Germline CDR1 reads MGHDK; CDR2 reads SYGVNS. V lost 6 bases and J lost 0, with 6 bases in between. The CDR3, as DNA: TGTGCCAGCAGCAGAGATAGCAATCAGCCCCAGCATTTT. Translation gives CASSRDSNQPQHF.

The chain combines TRBV7-9 with TRBJ2-5; 8 bases fit TRBD1. With V trimmed by 3 bases and J by 5 bases, 11 bases remained unmatched. CDR3 length: 16 amino acids. Germline CDR1 SEHNR, CDR2 FQNEAQ (reference sequence). CDR3 residues: CASSFLSGTGHETQYF. CDR3 bases: TGTGCCAGCAGCTTTCTGTCCGGGACAGGCCACGAGACCCAGTACTTC.

For the CDR3, the DNA is TGTGCCGTTGGACTAGCGGGAGTCGACGGGGAGCTGTTTTTT. Translated, it gives CAVGLAGVDGELFF. V and J are TRBV10-3 and TRBJ2-2; 13 positions match TRBD2. V trimming: 11 bases; J trimming: 7 bases; junction bases outside the gene matches: 7. Germline CDR1 is ENHRY and CDR2 is SYGVKD. The CDR3 has 14 residues.

Comment on this clone: The sample has other DNA sequences that encode this CDR3 too. This sequence joins TRBV7-9 and TRBJ1-1; D gene uncertain. The germline V gene encodes CDR1 SEHNR and CDR2 FQNEAQ (reference sequence). V lost 1 base and J lost 1, with 7 bases in between. The CDR3 covers 14 residues. DNA of the CDR3: TGTGCCAGCAGCTTAGTCACGGGGAACACTGAAGCTTTCTTT. Protein sequence: CASSLVTGNTEAFF.

The V call is TRBV6-5, the J call TRBJ2-3; 7 positions match TRBD2. The length of the CDR3 is 15 residues. Germline CDR1 reads MNHEY; CDR2 reads SVGAGI. Germline trimming cut 7 bases from V and 4 bases from J; bases unmatched to any gene: 11. CDR3 coding DNA: TGTGCCAGCACTCGACTAGCCGGACGGGCAGATACGCAGTATTTT. This sequence encodes CASTRLAGRADTQYF.

The rearrangement uses TRBV7-2 and TRBJ1-1; D call uncertain. The germline V gene has CDR1 SGHTA and CDR2 FQGNSA. The CDR3 is made up of 12 amino acids. Trimming stripped 9 bases from V and 6 bases from J, with 14 bases between. Here the CDR3 reads CASRNGPSEAFF. The CDR3 DNA reads TGTGCCAGTAGAAACGGGCCCTCTGAAGCTTTCTTT. The whole variable domain, filled in from reference TRBV7-2 and TRBJ1-1, reads GAGVSQSPSNKVTEKGKDVELRCDPISGHTALYWYRQSLGQGLEFLIYFQGNSAPDKSGLPSDRFSAERTGGSVSTLTIQRTQQEDSAVYLCASRNGPSEAFFGQGTRLTVV.

This rearrangement joins TRBV9 to TRBJ2-1; 8 nucleotides align to TRBD2. The length of the CDR3 is 14 residues. Germline V gives CDR1 SGDLS, CDR2 YYNGEE. V shed 0 bases, J shed 8 bases, and the junction held 4 bases outside the gene matches. CDR3 protein: CASSVELAVDEQFF. As DNA, the CDR3 is TGTGCCAGCAGCGTAGAACTAGCGGTCGATGAGCAGTTCTTC.

The chain has TRBV4-1 and TRBJ1-2; 9 bases are a match to TRBD1. V trimming: 2 bases; J trimming: 8 bases; junction bases outside the gene matches: 6. Per the germline V gene, CDR1 is MGHRA and CDR2 is YSYEKL. The CDR3 is 14 residues long. The CDR3 bases are TGCGCCAGCAGCCAACCGGACAGGGGTCGAGGCTACACCTTC. Protein product: CASSQPDRGRGYTF.

The chain employs TRBV15 and TRBJ2-3; 15 bases map to TRBD2. The trim removed 3 bases at V and 5 bases at J, leaving 15 bases unmatched. The CDR3 totals 20 residues. Germline V gene lookup returns CDR1 LNHNV and CDR2 YYDKDF (reference sequence). The CDR3, as DNA: TGTGCCACCAGCAGGCGACTAACCGGGACTAGCGGGAGGCCGGGAGATACGCAGTATTTT. Translating gives CATSRRLTGTSGRPGDTQYF.

In the case of this clone: In the same sample, other DNA sequences code for this CDR3. This chain connects TRBV5-1 to TRBJ2-1; 8 nucleotides match TRBD2. The length of the CDR3 is 16 residues. Germline V gene sequence: CDR1 SGHRS, CDR2 YFSETQ. J lost 2 bases, V lost 0 bases, and 4 bases had no gene match. The CDR3 region has the DNA TGCGCCAGCAGCTTGGGCGGACTAGCCACCTACAATGAGCAGTTCTTC. Translation: CASSLGGLATYNEQFF.

This clone was observed once. The rearrangement uses TRBV29-1 and TRBJ1-5; TRBD1 matches 11 bases. This CDR3 contains 16 residues. With V trimmed by 5 bases and J by 0 bases, 6 bases remained unmatched. Per germline, CDR1 SQVTM and CDR2 ANQGSEA. CDR3 sequence: CSVLDRGRGSNQPQHF. CDR3 bases: TGCAGCGTTCTGGACAGGGGGCGCGGTAGCAATCAGCCCCAGCATTTT.

The V call is TRBV19, the J call TRBJ1-2, with 8 nucleotides matching TRBD1. With V trimmed by 6 bases and J by 3 bases, 12 bases remained unmatched. Germline CDR1 reads LNHDA; CDR2 reads SQIVND (reference sequence). This CDR3 region has 16 residues. CDR3 DNA sequence: TGTGCCAGTAGAGGCAGGGGGCGCGAGTTAGACTATGGCTACACCTTC. This codes for CASRGRGRELDYGYTF.

The chain combines TRBV5-6 with TRBJ2-3; D is uncertain. The ends were cut back, 1 base at V and 2 bases at J, with 14 bases in the middle. CDR1 is SGHDT and CDR2 is YYEEEE in the germline V gene. The CDR3 loop spans 16 amino acids. Here the CDR3 DNA reads TGTGCCAGCAGCTTGCCTGGTGGGATAGTCACAGATACGCAGTATTTT. Translating gives CASSLPGGIVTDTQYF.

The chain couples TRBV28 to TRBJ1-2; a possible D gene is TRBD1 (5 bases). With 6 bases removed from V and 4 bases from J, the gap between germline ends came to 21 bases. CDR1 MDHEN and CDR2 SYDVKM come from the germline V gene. CDR3 length: 16 residues. This CDR3 reads CASSMDKTDTFYGYTF. The CDR3 DNA reads TGTGCCAGCAGCATGGATAAGACAGACACCTTCTATGGCTACACCTTC.

This chain joins TRBV11-2 and TRBJ2-5, with 8 bases that match TRBD2. The germline CDR1 and CDR2 sequences are SGHAT and FQNNGV. J gave up 3 bases and V 7 bases, and 16 bases lay outside the gene matches. The CDR3 is made up of 17 amino acids. The CDR3 nucleotides are TGTGCCAGCACCCCGAGGAAAGGGACTAGTCCCAAAGAGACCCAGTACTTC. Residues: CASTPRKGTSPKETQYF.

This chain links TRBV5-4 with TRBJ2-7, with 12 bases fitting TRBD2. Germline CDR1 reads SGHNT; CDR2 reads YYREEE (reference sequence). This CDR3 region has 15 residues. V was clipped by 4 bases and J by 8 bases; unmatched bases: 10. The CDR3 loop is CASSPKLAGGQKQYF. CDR3 DNA sequence: TGTGCCAGCAGCCCTAAACTAGCGGGAGGCCAAAAGCAGTACTTC.

The CDR3 here is CASSMTRDMELFF. In nucleotides, the CDR3 is TGTGCCAGCAGCATGACAAGAGATATGGAACTGTTTTTT. This chain links TRBV21-1 with TRBJ1-4; TRBD1, as called in the table, went unchecked against the DNA. TRBV21-1 is a documented pseudogene. CDR3 length: 13 residues.

The J gene is TRBJ2-3, the V gene TRBV9; D is unresolved. In germline, CDR1 is SGDLS, CDR2 YYNGEE. Trimming stripped 1 base from V and 2 bases from J, with 5 bases between. This CDR3 region has 13 residues. CDR3 amino acids: CASSVTDTDTQYF. The CDR3 DNA is TGTGCCAGCAGCGTAACAGACACAGATACGCAGTATTTT.